This T cell receptor beta chain was found in a study of Tregs in tolerant kidney transplant recipients. CDR1 SQVTM and CDR2 ANQGSEA come from the germline V gene. Trimming at V came to 3 bases and at J to 4 bases, leaving 9 bases not matched to a gene. There are 15 residues in the CDR3. Of note for this clone: Its antigen is unidentified.

Study results and caveats: Biological reproducibility was not directly addressed in this study.

Clones were sequenced by immunoSEQ multiplex PCR, and TCRdb holds only the in-frame ones, with some missing. The sample holds about 110,000 clones, 90% seen once. The receptor's source is a human donor who received a combined kidney and bone marrow transplant. The source was CD4+ T cells from blood, collected before the transplant. This chain links TRBV29-1 with TRBJ1-2; 9 bases map to TRBD1. This CDR3 reads CSVEGQGKGGYGYTF. The CDR3 DNA follows: TGCAGCGTTGAGGGACAGGGTAAAGGGGGCTATGGCTACACCTTC.